The 10 T cell receptor beta chains given below trace back to one sample, sequenced in a study of Ad26.COV2.S vaccination and SARS-CoV-2 variants. The protocol was immunoSEQ multiplex PCR, while the TCRdb copy is restricted to in-frame clones and leaves out a portion. This table holds 350,000 to 450,000 clones, about nine tenths found once. Indicated treatment: roughly 20 received Ad26.COV2.S at low or high dose, single or two shots; about 5 received placebo; per-sample allocation not given. The samples were gathered on day 63 after the first injection of vaccine or placebo. Sequencing was performed on peripheral blood, taken in a trial of Ad26.COV2.S vaccine versus placebo. The receptor set was obtained from a person aged 18-65 years who received the Ad26.COV2.S COVID-19 vaccine or a placebo.

For the CDR3, the DNA is TGTGCCAGCAGCCGTGCAGATACGCAGTATTTT. Translation: CASSRADTQYF. J is TRBJ2-3 and V is TRBV12-3 or TRBV12-4; D is undetermined. CDR3 length equals 11 residues. The ends were cut back, 6 bases at V and 4 bases at J, with 5 bases in the middle.

This clone was counted between two and nine times. This chain links TRBV11-3 with TRBJ1-6; D perhaps matches TRBD1 (6 bases). The germline V and J ends were trimmed by 3 bases and 10 bases, with 16 bases remaining between them. This CDR3 is built from 15 residues. CDR1 SGHNT and CDR2 YENEEA come from the germline V gene. The CDR3 region is CASSFGRGGDSPLHF. The CDR3, as DNA: TGTGCCAGCAGCTTCGGCAGGGGTGGGGACTCACCCCTCCACTTT.

The V gene is TRBV18, the J gene TRBJ2-1; the D gene is possibly TRBD1 (5 bases). The V end was cut by 3 bases, the J end by 2 bases, with 5 bases between. Germline CDR1 KGHSH, CDR2 LQKENI. The CDR3 is 13 amino acids. CDR3 protein: CASSPDTYNEQFF. The CDR3 DNA follows: TGTGCCAGCTCACCGGACACCTACAATGAGCAGTTCTTC.

The chain recombines TRBV15 with TRBJ1-1; unclear D gene. Between the trimmed V and J ends, which lost 0 bases and 10 bases, there was a span of 15 bases. The CDR3 sequence is 14 residues long. Germline values: CDR1 LNHNV, CDR2 YYDKDF (reference sequence). The CDR3 DNA follows: TGTGCCACCAGCAGAGATCAGAGTTCCCTCAGAGCTTTCTTT. It codes for CATSRDQSSLRAFF.

The J gene is TRBJ2-1, the V gene TRBV5-4, with no clear D. Germline V gives CDR1 SGHNT, CDR2 YYREEE (reference sequence). The CDR3 has 15 amino acids. Trimming cost V 0 bases and J 0 bases, with 7 bases left between them. The DNA for the CDR3 is TGTGCCAGCAGCTTGGGAGAGAGCTCCTACAATGAGCAGTTCTTC. Translated: CASSLGESSYNEQFF.

This chain joins TRBV6-5 and TRBJ2-2, with D perhaps TRBD1 (6 bases). The CDR3 has 14 residues. Per germline, CDR1 MNHEY and CDR2 SVGAGI. Trimming pared 7 bases from V and 1 base from J, leaving 10 bases between. CDR3: CASKETGNTGELFF. CDR3 DNA: TGTGCCAGCAAGGAGACAGGGAACACCGGGGAGCTGTTTTTT.

The chain links TRBV4-1 to TRBJ2-1, with D possibly being TRBD2 (7 bases). The germline V gene encodes CDR1 MGHRA and CDR2 YSYEKL. The V gene lost 0 bases and the J gene lost 9 bases, with 21 bases spanning the gap. The CDR3 length is 17 residues. In DNA, the CDR3 is TGCGCCAGCAGCCAAGAGGGGGCCCGGCGGGGGAGGGCTGAGCAGTTCTTC. Translated: CASSQEGARRGRAEQFF.

Only a few counts were recorded for this clone. J is TRBJ1-5 and V is TRBV7-3; D call uncertain. Trimming shortened V by 5 bases and J by 1 base, and 6 bases separated the two germline ends. The CDR3 covers 13 residues. CDR1 and CDR2 from the germline V gene are SGHTA and FQGTGA. CDR3 region: CASSIDSNQPQHF. CDR3 DNA sequence: TGTGCCAGCAGCATTGACAGCAATCAGCCCCAGCATTTT.

The chain combines TRBV18 with TRBJ1-1; 10 bases are a match to TRBD1. Losses at the gene ends were 1 base for V and 6 bases for J; bases not matched to a gene: 5. The CDR3 loop spans 15 amino acids. Germline CDR1 KGHSH, CDR2 LQKENI. CDR3 sequence (DNA): TGTGCCAGCTCACCACGGGACAGGGGCTACGCTGAAGCTTTCTTT. Its protein is CASSPRDRGYAEAFF. Based on the CDR3 plus reference TRBV18 and TRBJ1-1, the full variable domain is NAGVMQNPRHLVRRRGQEARLRCSPMKGHSHVYWYRQLPEEGLKFMVYLQKENIIDESGMPKERFSAEFPKEGPSILRIQQVVRGDSAAYFCASSPRDRGYAEAFFGQGTRLTVV.

The chain recombines TRBV18 with TRBJ2-7, with 7 bases that match TRBD1. The CDR3 extends over 15 amino acids. Germline CDR1 reads KGHSH; CDR2 reads LQKENI. J lost 0 bases, V lost 3 bases, and 5 bases had no gene match. The CDR3 loop is CASSPEQGVSYEQYF. The CDR3 nucleotides read TGTGCCAGCTCACCGGAGCAGGGGGTCTCCTACGAGCAGTACTTC.